The rows below give T cell receptor beta chains drawn from one sample of a study of cytomegalovirus exposure and HLA in healthy donors. The table came from immunoSEQ multiplex PCR; TCRdb's copy has only in-frame clones and leaves some out. This table holds about 140,000 clones, approximately 83% found once. The sample comprised PBMCs. These receptors all stem from a male donor in good health and CMV-seronegative. CDR3s include the opening cysteine and the closing phenylalanine or tryptophan. The order of the fields is J gene, D gene, clone size, V gene, CDR3 protein, CDR3 DNA. A D gene is named only where the DNA matches it firmly. Size is omitted from some rows. Given values are once, few, many or a class for expanded clones.

J gene: TRBJ1-4
D gene: NA
clone size: NA
V gene: TRBV23-1
CDR3 protein: CASSRIEGGRKLFF
CDR3 DNA: TGCGCCAGCAGTCGTATAGAGGGCGGGCGAAAACTGTTTTTT

J gene: TRBJ1-4
D gene: TRBD1
clone size: NA
V gene: TRBV18
CDR3 protein: CASSPTGATNEKLFF
CDR3 DNA: TGTGCCAGCTCACCTACAGGGGCAACTAATGAAAAACTGTTTTTT

J gene: TRBJ2-1
D gene: TRBD2
clone size: NA
V gene: TRBV5-3
CDR3 protein: CARSLGLATNSAGYNEQFF
CDR3 DNA: TGTGCCAGAAGCTTGGGACTAGCGACCAACTCGGCGGGGTACAATGAGCAGTTCTTC

J gene: TRBJ2-7
D gene: NA
clone size: NA
V gene: TRBV6-5
CDR3 protein: CASSTRDSTYEQYF
CDR3 DNA: TGTGCCAGCAGTACCCGGGACTCAACCTACGAGCAGTACTTC

J gene: TRBJ2-5
D gene: NA
clone size: NA
V gene: TRBV15
CDR3 protein: CATSRSAFRETQYF
CDR3 DNA: TGTGCCACCAGCAGATCTGCCTTCCGGGAGACCCAGTACTTC

J gene: TRBJ1-5
D gene: TRBD1
clone size: NA
V gene: TRBV5-5
CDR3 protein: CASSLGGTGYPNQPQHF
CDR3 DNA: TGTGCCAGCAGCTTGGGAGGGACAGGTTACCCCAACCAGCCCCAGCATTTT

J gene: TRBJ2-2
D gene: NA
clone size: NA
V gene: TRBV15
CDR3 protein: CATSQRRGLTGELFF
CDR3 DNA: TGTGCCACCAGCCAACGACGAGGGCTCACCGGGGAGCTGTTTTTT

J gene: TRBJ2-7
D gene: NA
clone size: NA
V gene: TRBV6-6
CDR3 protein: CASSYSKVRRAYEQYF
CDR3 DNA: TGTGCCAGCAGTTACTCGAAAGTCCGGAGGGCCTACGAGCAGTACTTC

J gene: TRBJ1-6
D gene: TRBD1
clone size: NA
V gene: TRBV6-5
CDR3 protein: CASSYSIQGEGSPLHF
CDR3 DNA: TGTGCCAGCAGTTACTCGATACAGGGGGAGGGTTCACCCCTCCACTTT

J gene: TRBJ2-2
D gene: NA
clone size: few
V gene: TRBV14
CDR3 protein: CASERTTGTGELFF
CDR3 DNA: TGTGCCAGCGAGAGGACTACGGGGACCGGGGAGCTGTTTTTT

J gene: TRBJ2-7
D gene: NA
clone size: NA
V gene: TRBV5-5
CDR3 protein: CASSLDGGSYEQYF
CDR3 DNA: TGTGCCAGCAGCTTGGACGGGGGCTCCTACGAGCAGTACTTC

J gene: TRBJ2-4
D gene: TRBD1
clone size: NA
V gene: TRBV6-5
CDR3 protein: CASSYSGQGAGIQYF
CDR3 DNA: TGTGCCAGCAGTTACTCAGGCCAGGGGGCTGGGATTCAGTACTTC

J gene: TRBJ2-2
D gene: TRBD2
clone size: NA
V gene: TRBV4-3
CDR3 protein: CASSPQAGELGGELFF
CDR3 DNA: TGCGCCAGCAGCCCCCAAGCGGGAGAGCTTGGCGGGGAGCTGTTTTTT

J gene: TRBJ2-1
D gene: NA
clone size: once
V gene: TRBV4-3
CDR3 protein: CASSQDAPGVSYNEQFF
CDR3 DNA: TGCGCCAGCAGCCAAGATGCTCCGGGAGTTTCCTACAATGAGCAGTTCTTC

J gene: TRBJ2-2
D gene: NA
clone size: NA
V gene: TRBV27
CDR3 protein: CASRTGMNTGELFF
CDR3 DNA: TGTGCCAGCAGAACAGGGATGAACACCGGGGAGCTGTTTTTT

J gene: TRBJ2-2
D gene: NA
clone size: NA
V gene: TRBV5-4
CDR3 protein: CASSLWAQGYVDTGELFF
CDR3 DNA: TGTGCCAGCAGCCTTTGGGCACAGGGATATGTGGACACCGGGGAGCTGTTTTTT

J gene: TRBJ1-5
D gene: TRBD1
clone size: NA
V gene: TRBV6-1
CDR3 protein: CASSAPGQGYQPQHF
CDR3 DNA: TGTGCCAGCAGTGCACCGGGACAGGGGTATCAGCCCCAGCATTTT

J gene: TRBJ2-7
D gene: NA
clone size: NA
V gene: TRBV7-3
CDR3 protein: CASSATGYHEQYF
CDR3 DNA: TGTGCCAGCAGCGCAACAGGGTACCACGAGCAGTACTTC

J gene: TRBJ1-2
D gene: TRBD1
clone size: NA
V gene: TRBV19
CDR3 protein: CASSSRAGTGMNYGYTF
CDR3 DNA: TGTGCCAGTAGTTCGAGAGCCGGGACAGGCATGAACTATGGCTACACCTTC

J gene: TRBJ1-2
D gene: TRBD1
clone size: few
V gene: TRBV4-3
CDR3 protein: CASSQDLRTGTNGYTF
CDR3 DNA: TGCGCCAGCAGCCAAGATCTTCGGACAGGGACGAATGGCTACACCTTC

J gene: TRBJ2-5
D gene: NA
clone size: NA
V gene: TRBV11-3
CDR3 protein: CASSLNSGGKMEETQYF
CDR3 DNA: TGTGCCAGCAGCTTAAATTCGGGCGGGAAAATGGAAGAGACCCAGTACTTC

J gene: TRBJ2-6
D gene: TRBD1
clone size: once
V gene: TRBV5-1
CDR3 protein: CASSADRGRGSGANVLTF
CDR3 DNA: TGCGCCAGCAGCGCCGACAGGGGGCGGGGGTCTGGGGCCAACGTCCTGACTTTC

J gene: TRBJ2-7
D gene: NA
clone size: few
V gene: TRBV19
CDR3 protein: CASRDYSYERYF
CDR3 DNA: TGTGCCAGTAGGGACTACTCCTACGAGCGGTACTTC

J gene: TRBJ1-5
D gene: NA
clone size: NA
V gene: TRBV15
CDR3 protein: CATSTKGHVQPQHF
CDR3 DNA: TGTGCCACCAGCACCAAGGGACACGTACAGCCCCAGCATTTT

J gene: TRBJ2-2
D gene: NA
clone size: NA
V gene: TRBV11-1
CDR3 protein: CASSQTRRGPPTGELFF
CDR3 DNA: TGTGCCAGCAGCCAGACACGCCGTGGCCCTCCAACCGGGGAGCTGTTTTTT

J gene: TRBJ1-2
D gene: NA
clone size: NA
V gene: TRBV6-1
CDR3 protein: CASGTTDSYGYTF
CDR3 DNA: TGTGCCAGCGGTACCACAGATTCTTATGGCTACACCTTC

J gene: TRBJ2-4
D gene: NA
clone size: NA
V gene: TRBV10-2
CDR3 protein: CASSEGVGDKEFF
CDR3 DNA: TGCGCCAGCAGTGAAGGGGTCGGAGACAAGGAGTTCTTC

J gene: TRBJ1-1
D gene: NA
clone size: NA
V gene: TRBV4-3
CDR3 protein: CASRPGAMNTEAFF
CDR3 DNA: TGCGCCAGCAGACCCGGAGCAATGAACACTGAAGCTTTCTTT

J gene: TRBJ2-5
D gene: NA
clone size: NA
V gene: TRBV19
CDR3 protein: CASSTGERSGLKTQYF
CDR3 DNA: TGTGCCAGTAGTACAGGGGAGAGGAGTGGGCTAAAGACCCAGTACTTC

J gene: TRBJ2-7
D gene: TRBD1
clone size: few
V gene: TRBV6-6
CDR3 protein: CASGAPTGTPYEQYF
CDR3 DNA: TGTGCCAGCGGCGCCCCGACAGGGACCCCCTACGAGCAGTACTTC

J gene: TRBJ2-7
D gene: NA
clone size: NA
V gene: TRBV6-5
CDR3 protein: CASSYASTAYEQYF
CDR3 DNA: TGTGCCAGCAGTTACGCTAGCACGGCCTACGAGCAGTACTTC

J gene: TRBJ2-7
D gene: TRBD1
clone size: NA
V gene: TRBV5-4
CDR3 protein: CASSLAKTGNYEQYF
CDR3 DNA: TGTGCCAGCAGCTTGGCCAAGACAGGGAATTACGAGCAGTACTTC

J gene: TRBJ1-1
D gene: NA
clone size: NA
V gene: TRBV12-5
CDR3 protein: CASGGSWETEAFF
CDR3 DNA: TGTGCTAGTGGGGGATCGTGGGAGACTGAAGCTTTCTTT

J gene: TRBJ2-1
D gene: NA
clone size: NA
V gene: TRBV27
CDR3 protein: CASSSGYNEQFF
CDR3 DNA: TGTGCCAGCAGTTCGGGATACAATGAGCAGTTCTTC

J gene: TRBJ2-7
D gene: NA
clone size: NA
V gene: TRBV5-6
CDR3 protein: CASSPEGSRRYEQYF
CDR3 DNA: TGTGCCAGCTCTCCCGAGGGCAGCCGACGATACGAGCAGTACTTC

J gene: TRBJ2-2
D gene: TRBD2
clone size: few
V gene: TRBV27
CDR3 protein: CASSLARGGRYGELFF
CDR3 DNA: TGTGCCAGCAGTTTAGCCAGGGGCGGGAGGTACGGGGAGCTGTTTTTT

J gene: TRBJ2-5
D gene: NA
clone size: NA
V gene: TRBV7-9
CDR3 protein: CASSAKTKETQYF
CDR3 DNA: TGTGCCAGCAGCGCAAAGACAAAAGAGACCCAGTACTTC

J gene: TRBJ2-1
D gene: TRBD2
clone size: NA
V gene: TRBV6-1
CDR3 protein: CASTSGTSGVNEQFF
CDR3 DNA: TGTGCCAGCACTTCCGGGACTAGCGGGGTCAATGAGCAGTTCTTC

J gene: TRBJ1-2
D gene: NA
clone size: few
V gene: TRBV4-1
CDR3 protein: CASSQDGGDGYTF
CDR3 DNA: TGCGCCAGCAGCCAAGATGGAGGGGATGGCTACACCTTC

J gene: TRBJ1-1
D gene: TRBD1
clone size: NA
V gene: TRBV13
CDR3 protein: CAPGTGNRLNTEAFF
CDR3 DNA: TGTGCGCCTGGGACAGGAAACCGCTTGAACACTGAAGCTTTCTTT

J gene: TRBJ1-4
D gene: NA
clone size: NA
V gene: TRBV6-5
CDR3 protein: CATTARGRDEKLFF
CDR3 DNA: TGTGCCACCACGGCGCGGGGGAGAGATGAAAAACTGTTTTTT